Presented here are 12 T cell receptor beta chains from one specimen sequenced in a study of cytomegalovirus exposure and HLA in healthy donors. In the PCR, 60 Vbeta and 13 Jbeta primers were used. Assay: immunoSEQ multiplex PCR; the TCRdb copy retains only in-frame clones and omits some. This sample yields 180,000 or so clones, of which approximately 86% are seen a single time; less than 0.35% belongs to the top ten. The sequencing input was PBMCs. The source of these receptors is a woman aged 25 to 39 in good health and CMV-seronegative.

The DNA of the CDR3 is TGTGCCACCAGCACAGCCTTTCACAGGCTAGCGGGATACGAGCAGTACTTC. Protein: CATSTAFHRLAGYEQYF. V usage is TRBV15 and J usage is TRBJ2-7, with 9 nucleotides matching TRBD2. Germline V CDR1 and CDR2: LNHNV, YYDKDF (reference sequence). Trimming took 4 bases from V and 4 from J; bases not matched to a gene: 14. The CDR3 totals 17 residues.

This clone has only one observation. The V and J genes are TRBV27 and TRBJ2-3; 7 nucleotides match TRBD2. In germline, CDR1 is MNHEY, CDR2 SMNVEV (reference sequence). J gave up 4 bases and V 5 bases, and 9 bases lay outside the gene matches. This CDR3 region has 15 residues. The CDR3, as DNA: TGTGCCAGCAGTCAAAGACTAGCCGCGTCAGATACGCAGTATTTT. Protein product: CASSQRLAASDTQYF.

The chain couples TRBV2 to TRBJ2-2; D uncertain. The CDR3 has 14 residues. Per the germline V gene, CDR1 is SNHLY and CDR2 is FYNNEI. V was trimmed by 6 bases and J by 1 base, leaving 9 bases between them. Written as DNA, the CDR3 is TGTGCCAGCAGGGAAACAGTGAACACCGGGGAGCTGTTTTTT. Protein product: CASRETVNTGELFF.

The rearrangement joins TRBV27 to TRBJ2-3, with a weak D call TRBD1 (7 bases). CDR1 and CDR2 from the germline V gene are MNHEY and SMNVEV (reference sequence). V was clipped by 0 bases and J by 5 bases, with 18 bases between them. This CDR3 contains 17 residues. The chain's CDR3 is CASSLSIPQGGEDTQYF. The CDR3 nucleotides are TGTGCCAGCAGTTTATCGATCCCGCAGGGGGGAGAAGATACGCAGTATTTT.

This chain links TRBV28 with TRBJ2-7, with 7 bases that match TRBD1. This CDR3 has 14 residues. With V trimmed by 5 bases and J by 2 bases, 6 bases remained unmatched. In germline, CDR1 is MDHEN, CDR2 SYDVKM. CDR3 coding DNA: TGTGCCAGCAGTCCCTGGGACAGTACCTACGAGCAGTACTTC. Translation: CASSPWDSTYEQYF.

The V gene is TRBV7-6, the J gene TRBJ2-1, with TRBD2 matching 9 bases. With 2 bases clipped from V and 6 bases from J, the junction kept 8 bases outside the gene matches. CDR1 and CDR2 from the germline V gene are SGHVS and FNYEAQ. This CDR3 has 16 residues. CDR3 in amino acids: CASSLYLAGIGNEQFF. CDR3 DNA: TGTGCCAGCAGCTTATACCTAGCGGGGATTGGCAATGAGCAGTTCTTC.

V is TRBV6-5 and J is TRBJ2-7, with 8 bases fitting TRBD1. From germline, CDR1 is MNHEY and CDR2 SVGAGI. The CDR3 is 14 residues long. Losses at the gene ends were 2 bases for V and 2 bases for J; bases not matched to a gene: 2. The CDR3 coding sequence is TGTGCCAGCAGTTACCGCAGGGGGCCCTACGAGCAGTACTTC. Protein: CASSYRRGPYEQYF.

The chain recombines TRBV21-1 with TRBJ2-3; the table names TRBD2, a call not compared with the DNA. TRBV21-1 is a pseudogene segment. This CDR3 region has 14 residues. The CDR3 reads CASGGGFSTDTQYF. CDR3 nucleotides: TGTGCCAGCGGGGGAGGGTTCAGCACAGATACGCAGTATTTT.

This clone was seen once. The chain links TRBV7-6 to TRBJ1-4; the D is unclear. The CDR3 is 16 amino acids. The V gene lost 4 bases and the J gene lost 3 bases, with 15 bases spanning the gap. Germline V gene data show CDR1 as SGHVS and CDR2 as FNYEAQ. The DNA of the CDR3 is TGTGCCAGCAGCTCTCAGCTAGAAGCCCCTAATGAAAAACTGTTTTTT. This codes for CASSSQLEAPNEKLFF.

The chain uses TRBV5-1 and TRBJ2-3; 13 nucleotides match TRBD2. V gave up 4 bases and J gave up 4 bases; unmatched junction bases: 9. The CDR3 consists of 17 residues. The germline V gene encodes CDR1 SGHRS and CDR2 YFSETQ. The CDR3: CASSQITSGRVADTQYF. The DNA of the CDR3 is TGCGCCAGCAGCCAAATAACTAGCGGGAGGGTGGCAGATACGCAGTATTTT.

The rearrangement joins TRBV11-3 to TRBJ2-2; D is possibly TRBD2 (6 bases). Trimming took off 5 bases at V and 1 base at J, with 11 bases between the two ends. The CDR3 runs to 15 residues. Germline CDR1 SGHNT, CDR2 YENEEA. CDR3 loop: CASSPTSWNTGELFF. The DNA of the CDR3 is TGTGCCAGCAGCCCGACTAGTTGGAACACCGGGGAGCTGTTTTTT.

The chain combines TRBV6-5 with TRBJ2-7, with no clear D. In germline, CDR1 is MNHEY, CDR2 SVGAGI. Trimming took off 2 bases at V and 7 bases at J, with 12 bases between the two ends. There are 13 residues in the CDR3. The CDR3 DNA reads TGTGCCAGCAGTTACACGCCAGGCAGAGAGCAGTACTTC. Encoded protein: CASSYTPGREQYF.